This entry lists 14 T cell receptor beta chains sequenced from one sample in a study of T cell responses to AZD1222 COVID-19 vaccine. Assay used: immunoSEQ multiplex PCR; TCRdb lists only in-frame clones, some missing. The data hold around 150,000 clones, with about 95% observed a single time. The sequences come from peripheral blood, collected on day 0 of AZD1222 vaccination. These receptors were obtained from an adult in good health.

The J gene is TRBJ2-5, the V gene TRBV5-1, with D perhaps TRBD2 (6 bases). Trimming removed 2 bases from V and 0 bases from J, with 8 bases in between. The CDR3 is 14 amino acids. Germline assignment: CDR1 SGHRS and CDR2 YFSETQ. CDR3 amino acids: CASSLAGNQETQYF. The CDR3 DNA sequence: TGCGCCAGCAGCTTAGCGGGCAACCAAGAGACCCAGTACTTC.

The chain employs TRBV28 and TRBJ2-7; TRBD2 matches 8 bases. The length of the CDR3 is 18 residues. Germline-derived CDR1 and CDR2 are MDHEN and SYDVKM. The junction had 16 bases not matched to a gene; V was cut back by 6 bases and J by 0 bases. Here the CDR3 DNA reads TGTGCCAGCAGCCTGGTGGGTAGCGGGGTCTCACTCTCCTACGAGCAGTACTTC. It codes for CASSLVGSGVSLSYEQYF.

The CDR3 sequence: CASSLGLNTEAFF. DNA for the CDR3: TGTGCCAGCAGCTTGGGACTGAACACTGAAGCTTTCTTT. The chain is built from TRBV11-2 and TRBJ1-1, with D possibly being TRBD1 (5 bases). Germline CDR1 and CDR2: SGHAT and FQNNGV. Trimming stripped 3 bases from V and 0 bases from J, with 5 bases between. The CDR3 is 13 residues long.

The chain has TRBV4-1 and TRBJ1-5; D gene ambiguous. The V gene lost 6 bases and the J gene lost 0 bases, with 9 bases spanning the gap. This CDR3 has 14 residues. Germline CDR1 is MGHRA and CDR2 is YSYEKL. CDR3 residues: CASSLGSSNQPQHF. The CDR3, as DNA: TGCGCCAGCAGTTTGGGCAGTAGCAATCAGCCCCAGCATTTT.

J is TRBJ1-1 and V is TRBV10-2, with a weak D call TRBD1 (5 bases). The V and J ends lost 10 bases and 0 bases respectively, with 18 bases between them. Per germline, CDR1 WSHSY and CDR2 SAAADI. This CDR3 has 15 residues. The CDR3 nucleotides read TGCGCCACCACCAGTCCGGGACTCATGAACACTGAAGCTTTCTTT. It codes for CATTSPGLMNTEAFF.

With regard to this clone: In the same sample, other DNA sequences code for this CDR3. The chain joins TRBV20-1 to TRBJ1-1; no clear D. Germline V gene data show CDR1 as DFQATT and CDR2 as SNEGSKA (reference sequence). There are 11 residues in the CDR3. With 3 bases removed from V and 3 bases from J, the gap between germline ends came to 5 bases. In nucleotides, the CDR3 is TGCAGTGCTAGTTCTTACACTGAAGCTTTCTTT. Translation: CSASSYTEAFF.

Note on this clone: The junction departs from germline at one end; a sequencing error may be responsible. V is TRBV5-1 and J is TRBJ1-1, with 8 bases matching TRBD1. Germline V gene lookup returns CDR1 SGHRS and CDR2 YFSETQ. The CDR3 sequence is 13 residues long. CDR3 nucleotides: TGCGCCAGCAGGTTGGGACAGGCGACTGAAGCTTTCTTT. Its translation: CASRLGQATEAFF.

This chain uses TRBV10-3 with TRBJ1-1; tentatively, D is TRBD1 (5 bases). V lost 8 bases and J 5 bases, leaving 15 bases between the germline ends. The length of the CDR3 is 13 residues. Germline V gene data show CDR1 as ENHRY and CDR2 as SYGVKD. The CDR3: CAIEQGRGTEAFF. The CDR3 bases are TGTGCCATCGAGCAGGGAAGAGGGACTGAAGCTTTCTTT.

The rearrangement links TRBV5-1 to TRBJ1-2, with no clear D. The ends were cut back, 1 base at V and 2 bases at J, with 12 bases in the middle. CDR3 size: 15 residues. Germline V gene lookup returns CDR1 SGHRS and CDR2 YFSETQ. The CDR3 nucleotides are TGCGCCAGCAGCTTGAAGGAAAGCCCAAACTATGGCTACACCTTC. Its protein product is CASSLKESPNYGYTF.

The chain links TRBV18 to TRBJ1-5; D is unclear. The V gene lost 3 bases and the J gene lost 4 bases, with 7 bases spanning the gap. CDR1 and CDR2 (germline): KGHSH, LQKENI. CDR3 length: 13 residues. Here the CDR3 reads CASSPSQNQPQHF. The CDR3 DNA reads TGTGCCAGCTCACCGAGCCAGAATCAGCCCCAGCATTTT.

The chain joins TRBV3-1 (or the pseudogene TRBV3-2) to TRBJ2-1, with D tentatively TRBD2 (6 bases). Between the trimmed V and J ends, which lost 0 bases and 5 bases, there was a span of 17 bases. Germline V gives CDR1 LGHDT, CDR2 YNNKEL (reference sequence). CDR3 length: 17 amino acids. This CDR3 is CASSQDLGLAINNEQFF. The CDR3 DNA reads TGTGCCAGCAGCCAAGATTTGGGCCTAGCGATCAACAATGAGCAGTTCTTC.

J is TRBJ1-6 and V is TRBV12-3 or TRBV12-4; 8 bases agree with TRBD1. The CDR3 has 13 residues. CDR3 nucleotide sequence: TGTGCAACCAGGGGGCAAGGTAATTCACCCCTCCACTTT. This sequence encodes CATRGQGNSPLHF.

A word on this clone: Other DNA sequences in this sample translate to the same CDR3. The rearrangement joins TRBV30 to TRBJ1-1, with no clear D. Germline values: CDR1 GTSNPN, CDR2 SVGIG (reference sequence). The CDR3 covers 12 residues. Deletions cut 0 bases from V and 4 bases from J, with 6 bases between. The CDR3 sequence: CAWSVLGTEAFF. CDR3 in DNA: TGTGCCTGGAGTGTACTTGGCACTGAAGCTTTCTTT.

The chain couples TRBV27 to TRBJ1-1; tentatively, D is TRBD1 (5 bases). V dropped 4 bases and J dropped 8 bases, with 20 bases sitting between them. This CDR3 contains 15 residues. Germline CDR1 reads MNHEY; CDR2 reads SMNVEV (reference sequence). This CDR3 is CASSSERGLPYEAFF. CDR3 nucleotides: TGTGCCAGCAGTTCGGAACGGGGCCTCCCCTACGAAGCTTTCTTT.